These 15 T cell receptor beta chains share one sample of origin, sequenced in a study of cytomegalovirus exposure and HLA in healthy donors (dated by TCRdb to about 2017). The receptor library was made with the immunoSEQ multiplex PCR assay. A mixture of 60 forward primers for TCR Vbeta segments and 13 reverse primers for TCR Jbeta segments was used in the multiplex PCR. In its TCRdb copy, this immuneACCESS table keeps in-frame sequences only and misses some clones. Where compared with another copy, unresolved V genes explain less than half of these, and the others have no known cause. The table for this sample lists roughly 200,000 clones; more than 60% of them were counted only once. The biggest ten clones account for less than 2.5% of the sample. Sequencing was carried out using PBMCs. The receptor source for this set is a woman in her 30s in good health and CMV-seropositive.

The chain employs TRBV28 and TRBJ1-1; the match to TRBD1 covers 7 bases. Germline V CDR1 and CDR2: MDHEN, SYDVKM. The CDR3 contains 13 residues. V dropped 5 bases and J dropped 9; count of bases not matched to a gene: 9. The CDR3 region has the DNA TGTGCCAGCAGTCAAGCCCCGGGACAGAAAGCTTTCTTT. Encoded protein: CASSQAPGQKAFF.

This sequence joins TRBV7-3 and TRBJ2-5, with D unclear. V lost 2 bases to trimming and J lost 5 bases, with 9 bases between them. The CDR3 contains 13 residues. Germline V gene sequence: CDR1 SGHTA, CDR2 FQGTGA. The CDR3: CASSLAPRETQYF. The CDR3 nucleotides read TGTGCCAGCAGCTTAGCCCCCAGGGAGACCCAGTACTTC. Looking up the rest from reference TRBV7-3 and TRBJ2-5 gives the full variable domain: GAGVSQTPSNKVTEKGKYVELRCDPISGHTALYWYRQSLGQGPEFLIYFQGTGAADDSGLPNDRFFAVRPEGSVSTLKIQRTERGDSAVYLCASSLAPRETQYFGPGTRLLVL.

The rearrangement links TRBV19 to TRBJ1-5, with a weak D call TRBD1 (5 bases). The CDR3 contains 13 residues. CDR1 and CDR2 (germline): LNHDA, SQIVND (reference sequence). V was pared by 10 bases and J by 3 bases, with 13 bases between. The CDR3 bases are TGTGCCATTATTGGACATAACAATCAGCCCCAGCATTTT. It codes for CAIIGHNNQPQHF. The full variable domain, its missing parts supplied by reference TRBV19 and TRBJ1-5, is DGGITQSPKYLFRKEGQNVTLSCEQNLNHDAMYWYRQDPGQGLRLIYYSQIVNDFQKGDIAEGYSVSREKKESFPLTVTSAQKNPTAFYLCAIIGHNNQPQHFGDGTRLSIL.

Worth noting for this clone: The identical CDR3 is also encoded by other nucleotide sequences in the sample. This sequence joins TRBV7-2 and TRBJ2-7, with 12 positions matching TRBD2. The V and J ends lost 1 base and 3 bases, in that order; junction bases with no gene match: 1. The V gene's germline CDR1 is SGHTA and CDR2 FQGNSA. CDR3 length equals 15 residues. The CDR3 DNA is TGTGCCAGCAGCTTAGGACTAGCGGGAGTCTACGAGCAGTACTTC. Protein product: CASSLGLAGVYEQYF.

The rearrangement uses TRBV29-1 and TRBJ1-4; D gene unclear. The CDR3 consists of 10 residues. CDR1 SQVTM and CDR2 ANQGSEA come from the germline V gene. Trimming removed 7 bases at V and 7 bases at J, with 7 bases between. The chain's CDR3 is CSAEAEKLFF. The CDR3 nucleotides are TGCAGCGCCGAAGCTGAAAAACTGTTTTTT.

This clone came up once. V gene TRBV6-4 combines with J gene TRBJ2-4, with 7 bases identical to TRBD2. CDR1 and CDR2 (germline): MRHNA, SNTAGT. Trimming cost V 6 bases and J 8 bases; bases outside gene matches: 7. The CDR3 is 13 residues long. The CDR3 region is CASRGEGRDIQYF. CDR3 coding DNA: TGTGCCAGCAGGGGGGAGGGCAGGGACATTCAGTACTTC.

The rearrangement uses TRBV9 and TRBJ1-5; 8 nucleotides match TRBD1. Germline CDR1 and CDR2: SGDLS and YYNGEE. The CDR3 covers 14 residues. The V gene end was trimmed by 4 bases and the J gene end by 4 bases; junction bases not matched to a gene: 4. CDR3 nucleotides: TGTGCCAGCAGCCAGGACAGGGTGAATCAGCCCCAGCATTTT. Translated: CASSQDRVNQPQHF.

The CDR3 loop reads CASSQEGGSNQPQHF. In nucleotides, the CDR3 is TGTGCCAGCAGCCAAGAGGGGGGTAGCAATCAGCCCCAGCATTTT. The genes are TRBV4-2 and TRBJ1-5, with D tentatively TRBD1 (5 bases). V lost 0 bases and J 0 bases, leaving 6 bases between the germline ends. The germline gives CDR1 LGHNA, CDR2 YNFKEQ. The CDR3 runs 15 residues.

This chain joins TRBV30 and TRBJ1-1, with 8 positions matching TRBD1. Germline assignment: CDR1 GTSNPN and CDR2 SVGIG (reference sequence). The length of the CDR3 is 15 residues. V trimming: 2 bases; J trimming: 3 bases; junction bases outside the gene matches: 8. The DNA for the CDR3 is TGTGCCTGGAGTCGCTCCCGGACAGGGCACACTGAAGCTTTCTTT. Its protein is CAWSRSRTGHTEAFF. Looking up the rest from reference TRBV30 and TRBJ1-1 gives the full variable domain: SQTIHQWPATLVQPVGSPLSLECTVEGTSNPNLYWYRQAAGRGLQLLFYSVGIGQISSEVPQNLSASRPQDRQFILSSKKLLLSDSGFYLCAWSRSRTGHTEAFFGQGTRLTVV.

The rearrangement links TRBV5-6 to TRBJ2-5, with D unresolved. Germline CDR1 is SGHDT and CDR2 is YYEEEE. The CDR3 is made up of 11 amino acids. The V end lost 3 bases, the J end lost 7 bases, and 7 bases lay between the germline ends. CDR3 sequence (DNA): TGTGCCAGCAGCTACGGTGGGACCCAGTACTTC. Translation gives CASSYGGTQYF.

The chain links TRBV6-6 to TRBJ2-7, with a possible D match to TRBD2 (6 bases). The CDR3 runs 15 residues. Germline CDR1 and CDR2: MNHNY and SVGAGI (reference sequence). V was cut by 6 bases and J by 2 bases, with 17 bases left in between. The CDR3 coding sequence is TGTGCCAGCAGGCCTCCCCGGGACTCAACCTACGAGCAGTACTTC. It specifies CASRPPRDSTYEQYF.

The rearrangement uses TRBV4-1 and TRBJ2-7; D ambiguous. The CDR3 length is 12 residues. Trimming took 0 bases from V and 7 from J, leaving 7 bases between them. Germline-derived CDR1 and CDR2 are MGHRA and YSYEKL. The CDR3: CASSQDMREQYF. The CDR3, as DNA: TGCGCCAGCAGCCAAGATATGAGGGAGCAGTACTTC.

V usage is TRBV5-4 and J usage is TRBJ2-6; D is possibly TRBD2 (7 bases). Germline CDR1 SGHNT, CDR2 YYREEE (reference sequence). With 4 bases removed from V and 3 bases from J, the gap between germline ends came to 20 bases. The CDR3 runs to 18 residues. CDR3 nucleotides: TGTGCCAGCAGCAACCCCAGGGGAGGGGTAAGTGGGGCCAACGTCCTGACTTTC. It codes for CASSNPRGGVSGANVLTF.

The rearrangement joins TRBV7-2 to TRBJ1-2; D is unclear. The CDR3 extends over 15 amino acids. The germline gives CDR1 SGHTA, CDR2 FQGNSA. Trimming removed 5 bases at V and 9 bases at J, with 22 bases between. The CDR3, as DNA: TGTGCCAGCAGCGCCGGGTCGGGGTCGGGTGCCAGCTACACCTTC. Encoded protein: CASSAGSGSGASYTF. Supplemented by reference TRBV7-2 and TRBJ1-2, the full variable domain reads GAGVSQSPSNKVTEKGKDVELRCDPISGHTALYWYRQSLGQGLEFLIYFQGNSAPDKSGLPSDRFSAERTGGSVSTLTIQRTQQEDSAVYLCASSAGSGSGASYTFGSGTRLTVV.

Within the sample, this clone is large. V usage is TRBV10-3 and J usage is TRBJ1-1, with TRBD1 matching 7 bases. Germline V CDR1 and CDR2: ENHRY, SYGVKD. The CDR3 is 15 amino acids. The J segment lost 5 bases and the V segment lost 4 bases, leaving 10 bases of the junction unmatched. CDR3 residues: CAISVTGTVETEAFF. In DNA, the CDR3 is TGTGCCATCAGTGTGACAGGGACGGTTGAAACTGAAGCTTTCTTT.